The rows below give T cell receptor beta chains drawn from one sample of a study of human T cells and chemical hapten exposure. A single record per CDR3 protein comes from TCRdb applying MiXCR to the RACE reads. The sample has 150,000 to 200,000 distinct CDR3 sequences, about a quarter seen once; the top ten hold around 2.3%. The sequences come from whole blood, collected in connection with sensitization to the hapten diphenylcyclopropenone (DPC). Source of these receptors: a woman aged 18-30 years with alopecia areata. Some clones in this sample may be carry-over from other donors' samples. Both conserved end residues are part of each CDR3. The D gene is left open where the match is weak. Clone size is shown for a subset of rows, as once, few, many or a class of expanded clone.

J: TRBJ1-5
V: TRBV2
size: -
D: TRBD1
DNA: TGTGCCAGCAGAGATGGGACAGGGCGGCAGCCCCAGCATTTT
CDR3: CASRDGTGRQPQHF

J: TRBJ1-3
V: TRBV24-1
size: -
D: -
DNA: TGTGCCACCAGTGCCTACGGGGACCCAGGAGACACCATATATTTT
CDR3: CATSAYGDPGDTIYF

J: TRBJ2-7
V: TRBV12-3/TRBV12-4
size: few
D: -
DNA: TGTGCCAGCAGGCCGGGCCCTGGCTCCTACGAGCAGTACTTC
CDR3: CASRPGPGSYEQYF

J: TRBJ2-3
V: TRBV5-1
size: -
D: -
DNA: TGCGCCAGCAGCTTGGTGTCCCTCGTCTTAACAGATACGCAGTATTTT
CDR3: CASSLVSLVLTDTQYF

J: TRBJ1-2
V: TRBV29-1
size: few
D: -
DNA: TGCAGCGTTGCACGGAGCTATGGCTACACCTTC
CDR3: CSVARSYGYTF

J: TRBJ2-5
V: TRBV4-2
size: few
D: -
DNA: TGTGCCAGCAGCCAAGATCGTGGTCGAGAGACCCAGTACTTC
CDR3: CASSQDRGRETQYF

J: TRBJ2-1
V: TRBV5-6
size: -
D: TRBD2
DNA: TGTGCCAGCAGCTTGGAGGTCGGGAGGATCTACAATGAGCAGTTCTTC
CDR3: CASSLEVGRIYNEQFF

J: TRBJ1-2
V: TRBV9
size: -
D: -
DNA: TGTGCCAGCAGCGTAGAAGGGTATGGCTACACCTTC
CDR3: CASSVEGYGYTF

J: TRBJ1-3
V: TRBV2
size: few
D: -
DNA: TGTGCCAGCAACCCTCGGGCAGGGGCAGGAAACACCATATATTTT
CDR3: CASNPRAGAGNTIYF

J: TRBJ1-4
V: TRBV4-2
size: -
D: -
DNA: TGTGCCAGCAGCCTCGGACGGGCTAATGAAAAACTGTTTTTT
CDR3: CASSLGRANEKLFF

J: TRBJ2-5
V: TRBV7-2
size: -
D: -
DNA: TGTGCCAGCAGCTTAGAACCCGGCCGAAAAGAGACCCAGTACTTC
CDR3: CASSLEPGRKETQYF

J: TRBJ1-2
V: TRBV4-1
size: few
D: -
DNA: TGCGCCAGCAGCCAGACTGAGGGGGAGTTCTATGGCTACACCTTC
CDR3: CASSQTEGEFYGYTF

J: TRBJ1-5
V: TRBV20-1
size: -
D: -
DNA: TGCAGTGCTAGAGGAAATTGGGCTCAGCCCCAGCATTTT
CDR3: CSARGNWAQPQHF

J: TRBJ1-4
V: TRBV10-3
size: -
D: -
DNA: TGTGCCATCAGTGACGGGTGGGAAAAACTGTTTTTT
CDR3: CAISDGWEKLFF

J: TRBJ1-1
V: TRBV10-3
size: -
D: -
DNA: TGTGCCATCAGTGAAACGGCAGCCGAAGCTTTCTTT
CDR3: CAISETAAEAFF

J: TRBJ2-7
V: TRBV25-1
size: -
D: -
DNA: TGTGCCAGCAATGAACAGTACGAGCAGTACTTC
CDR3: CASNEQYEQYF

J: TRBJ2-5
V: TRBV6-5
size: -
D: TRBD2
DNA: TGTGCCAGCAGCCCAATACCCGGACTAGCGGGGGACCAAGAGACCCAGTACTTC
CDR3: CASSPIPGLAGDQETQYF

J: TRBJ2-1
V: TRBV4-2
size: -
D: -
DNA: TGCGCCAGCAGCCAAGAGGGTGGGCCCCTGATCGGGCAGTTCTTC
CDR3: CASSQEGGPLIGQFF

J: TRBJ2-2
V: TRBV4-3
size: -
D: -
DNA: TGCGCCAGCAGCCTAGGGCTTACCACCGGGGAGCTGTTTTTT
CDR3: CASSLGLTTGELFF

J: TRBJ2-5
V: TRBV7-2
size: few
D: TRBD1
DNA: TGTGCCAGCAGCTTAAGATTGACAGGGAGCGAGACCCAGTACTTC
CDR3: CASSLRLTGSETQYF

J: TRBJ1-6
V: TRBV7-9
size: -
D: -
DNA: TGTGCCAGCAGCTTAGTGCATAGCCAGGGGCACTCACCCCTCCACTTT
CDR3: CASSLVHSQGHSPLHF

J: TRBJ2-7
V: TRBV5-5
size: -
D: -
DNA: TGTGCCAGCAGCGCGGTGGGACCCCCCTACGAGCAGTACTTC
CDR3: CASSAVGPPYEQYF

J: TRBJ2-3
V: TRBV5-1
size: -
D: -
DNA: TGCGCCAGCAGCTTGGCCGGCGCGGCGGGCACAGATACGCAGTATTTT
CDR3: CASSLAGAAGTDTQYF

J: TRBJ2-2
V: TRBV2
size: once
D: TRBD2
DNA: TGTGCCAGCAGTGAAGCCTCTCTAGCGGGAGGCCGGGAGCTGTTTTTT
CDR3: CASSEASLAGGRELFF

J: TRBJ1-1
V: TRBV7-9
size: many
D: TRBD1
DNA: TGTGCCAGCAGCTTAGAGTCAGGGGGCGGTGAAGCTTTCTTT
CDR3: CASSLESGGGEAFF

J: TRBJ1-4
V: TRBV9
size: few
D: TRBD1
DNA: TGTGCCAGCAGCGTAGGAGGGACAGGGGGATATGAAAAACTGTTTTTT
CDR3: CASSVGGTGGYEKLFF

J: TRBJ2-1
V: TRBV14
size: few
D: -
DNA: TGTGCCAGCAGCCACCCGGGGCCGAGCTCCTACAATGAGCAGTTCTTC
CDR3: CASSHPGPSSYNEQFF

J: TRBJ2-7
V: TRBV20-1
size: -
D: TRBD2
DNA: TGCAGTGCTAGTTTTACTAGCGGAAACTCCTACGAGCAGTACTTC
CDR3: CSASFTSGNSYEQYF

J: TRBJ2-2
V: TRBV12-3/TRBV12-4
size: many
D: -
DNA: TGTGCCAGCAGCCAAACCGGGGAGCTGTTTTTT
CDR3: CASSQTGELFF

J: TRBJ1-6
V: TRBV7-2
size: -
D: -
DNA: TGTGCCAGCAGCCCTAGACAGCTCGACAGGAGTTCACCCCTCCACTTT
CDR3: CASSPRQLDRSSPLHF

J: TRBJ2-7
V: TRBV7-8
size: -
D: TRBD2
DNA: TGTGCCAGCAGCCACGGACTAGCGGTCCTGAGCTCCTACGAGCAGTACTTC
CDR3: CASSHGLAVLSSYEQYF